A single sample is the source of the 26 T cell receptor beta chains below, sequenced in a study of blood T cell repertoires in COVID-19. Repertoires were generated with immunoSEQ multiplex PCR, while TCRdb's copy carries only in-frame clones and drops some. The sample contains about 170,000 clones, around 82% of which appear only once. The specimen was peripheral blood. Receptors were obtained from a man in his sixties or seventies with active or convalescent COVID-19.

This clone was recorded only once. The chain has TRBV9 and TRBJ2-1, with 7 bases that match TRBD2. The CDR3 is 15 residues long. Germline CDR1 is SGDLS and CDR2 is YYNGEE. V lost 0 bases, J lost 6 bases, and 6 bases stayed unmatched. The CDR3 here is CASSVEVGLGNEQFF. CDR3 nucleotide sequence: TGTGCCAGCAGCGTAGAGGTAGGACTAGGCAATGAGCAGTTCTTC.

V usage is TRBV7-9 and J usage is TRBJ1-1; 7 bases line up with TRBD1. Trimming at V came to 2 bases and at J to 5 bases, leaving 5 bases not matched to a gene. This CDR3 has 14 amino acids. Per the germline V gene, CDR1 is SEHNR and CDR2 is FQNEAQ (reference sequence). The CDR3 sequence is CASSLSRGDTEAFF. Written as DNA, the CDR3 is TGTGCCAGCAGCTTATCCAGGGGGGATACTGAAGCTTTCTTT.

The chain combines TRBV5-6 with TRBJ2-7, with D tentatively TRBD1 (7 bases). The ends were cut back, 4 bases at V and 5 bases at J, with 19 bases in the middle. This CDR3 region has 15 residues. The germline gives CDR1 SGHDT, CDR2 YYEEEE. The CDR3: CASSPEGGRGDEQYF. CDR3 coding DNA: TGTGCCAGCAGCCCGGAGGGGGGCAGGGGGGACGAGCAGTACTTC.

V gene TRBV5-6 combines with J gene TRBJ2-7; 13 positions agree with TRBD2. There are 17 residues in the CDR3. Trimming at V came to 0 bases and at J to 5 bases, leaving 8 bases not matched to a gene. Germline assignment: CDR1 SGHDT and CDR2 YYEEEE. This CDR3 is CASSLGILAGGPNEQYF. Here the CDR3 DNA reads TGTGCCAGCAGCTTGGGGATACTAGCGGGGGGGCCGAACGAGCAGTACTTC.

The chain recombines TRBV9 with TRBJ1-3; D is possibly TRBD1 (5 bases). The V gene lost 0 bases and the J gene lost 0 bases, with 10 bases spanning the gap. Germline CDR1 SGDLS, CDR2 YYNGEE. This CDR3 region has 16 residues. CDR3 nucleotides: TGTGCCAGCAGCGTAGCGACAGCCCACTCTGGAAACACCATATATTTT. It yields the protein CASSVATAHSGNTIYF.

This clone showed up just a few times. The chain has TRBV2 and TRBJ1-5; 8 positions match TRBD1. Germline V lookup: CDR1 SNHLY, CDR2 FYNNEI. Trimming removed 2 bases from V and 8 bases from J; junction bases left unmatched: 5. This CDR3 has 14 amino acids. This CDR3 is CASSERDRTKPQHF. CDR3 in DNA: TGTGCCAGCAGTGAAAGGGACAGGACCAAGCCCCAGCATTTT. Filled out from reference TRBV2 and TRBJ1-5, the complete variable domain reads EPEVTQTPSHQVTQMGQEVILRCVPISNHLYFYWYRQILGQKVEFLVSFYNNEISEKSEIFDDQFSVERPDGSNFTLKIRSTKLEDSAMYFCASSERDRTKPQHFGDGTRLSIL.

The chain links TRBV4-3 to TRBJ2-1; TRBD2 aligns across 11 bases. With V trimmed by 2 bases and J by 15 bases, 12 bases remained unmatched. The CDR3 has 15 residues. In germline, CDR1 is LGHNA, CDR2 YSLEER. The CDR3 protein is CASSQSGVAGGGRFF. The CDR3 DNA is TGCGCCAGCAGCCAATCGGGGGTAGCGGGAGGGGGTCGGTTCTTC.

This clone was observed a handful of times. The chain combines TRBV5-1 with TRBJ2-7; tentatively, D is TRBD1 (6 bases). Germline V gene lookup returns CDR1 SGHRS and CDR2 YFSETQ. V lost 1 base, J lost 6 bases, and 14 bases lay in between. The CDR3 totals 14 residues. This CDR3 reads CASSLQGMPGEQYF. The CDR3 DNA sequence: TGCGCCAGCAGCTTGCAGGGGATGCCCGGCGAGCAGTACTTC.

The chain uses TRBV7-2 and TRBJ1-5; TRBD1 might be the D (5 bases). V gave up 5 bases and J gave up 7 bases, with 12 bases separating them. This CDR3 has 13 amino acids. From germline, CDR1 is SGHTA and CDR2 FQGNSA. CDR3 region: CASSTRVEQPQHF. The CDR3 DNA is TGTGCCAGCAGCACCAGGGTCGAGCAGCCCCAGCATTTT.

The chain uses TRBV4-1 and TRBJ1-2; D might be TRBD1 (5 bases). Germline CDR1 reads MGHRA; CDR2 reads YSYEKL. The CDR3 sequence is 15 residues long. V was shortened by 1 base and J by 5 bases, with 14 bases between the two germline ends. The CDR3 DNA follows: TGCGCCAGCAGCCAAGTTCTCCCCGGGGGATATGGCTACACCTTC. Encoded protein: CASSQVLPGGYGYTF.

The V gene is TRBV29-1, the J gene TRBJ2-1; D may be TRBD1 or TRBD2 (5 bases each). The CDR3 runs 10 residues. CDR1 and CDR2 from the germline V gene are SQVTM and ANQGSEA. V lost 7 bases, J lost 10 bases, and 11 bases lay in between. DNA for the CDR3: TGCAGCGGGGGGAGAGAAGAGCAGTTCTTC. Translating gives CSGGREEQFF.

The chain carries TRBV20-1 and TRBJ2-3, with 7 bases that match TRBD1. Germline V gives CDR1 DFQATT, CDR2 SNEGSKA (reference sequence). J lost 4 bases, V lost 3 bases, and 10 bases had no gene match. This CDR3 is 15 amino acids long. CDR3 residues: CSASRSRGSADTQYF. The CDR3 DNA follows: TGCAGTGCTAGTCGTTCCAGGGGGAGTGCAGATACGCAGTATTTT.

This chain links TRBV6-5 with TRBJ2-7; TRBD2 agrees at 8 bases. The CDR3 extends over 16 amino acids. CDR1 and CDR2 (germline): MNHEY, SVGAGI. The junction had 9 bases not matched to a gene; V was cut back by 2 bases and J by 3 bases. CDR3 protein: CASSYRTSNYHYEQYF. The CDR3 nucleotides read TGTGCCAGCAGTTACAGGACTAGCAATTACCACTACGAGCAGTACTTC.

This chain links TRBV28 with TRBJ2-5; D is possibly TRBD2 (6 bases). This CDR3 has 14 amino acids. Trimming shortened V by 4 bases and J by 7 bases, and 16 bases separated the two germline ends. CDR1 and CDR2 from the germline V gene are MDHEN and SYDVKM. This CDR3 is CASSSQGLGGTQYF. In nucleotides, the CDR3 is TGTGCCAGCAGTTCCCAGGGACTGGGGGGGACCCAGTACTTC.

The chain links TRBV18 to TRBJ1-1; D is perhaps TRBD1 (6 bases). This CDR3 spans 14 amino acids. Germline V gives CDR1 KGHSH, CDR2 LQKENI. Trimming removed 6 bases from V and 3 bases from J, with 14 bases in between. CDR3 region: CASSPTRGDTEAFF. For the CDR3, the DNA is TGTGCCAGCTCCCCGACCAGGGGAGACACTGAAGCTTTCTTT.

The chain employs TRBV6-1 and TRBJ1-1; tentative D call: TRBD1 (6 bases). The V gene's germline CDR1 is MNHNS and CDR2 SASEGT. The CDR3 length is 14 residues. With 3 bases removed from V and 4 bases from J, the gap between germline ends came to 12 bases. The CDR3 reads CASSEGGLSTEAFF. The CDR3 nucleotides read TGTGCCAGCAGTGAGGGGGGGCTAAGCACTGAAGCTTTCTTT.

The chain couples TRBV19 to TRBJ2-1; 8 bases match TRBD2. Germline V gene data show CDR1 as LNHDA and CDR2 as SQIVND (reference sequence). The CDR3 has 17 residues. V lost 6 bases, J lost 1 base, and 11 bases stayed unmatched. The CDR3: CASRRAGGGGSYNEQFF. The CDR3 nucleotides read TGTGCCAGTAGGCGTGCCGGGGGGGGTGGATCCTACAATGAGCAGTTCTTC.

The rearrangement joins TRBV7-9 to TRBJ1-1, with 7 bases lining up with TRBD1. This CDR3 region has 16 residues. Germline V gene lookup returns CDR1 SEHNR and CDR2 FQNEAQ (reference sequence). After removal of 4 bases from V and 3 bases from J, the junction contained 11 bases not matched to a gene. The CDR3 DNA reads as TGTGCCAGCAGCTCTTCCCAGGGGGTTTCGCACACTGAAGCTTTCTTT. Translation: CASSSSQGVSHTEAFF.

This clone occurred a few times. This chain links TRBV19 with TRBJ1-1; D is ambiguous. The CDR3 covers 12 residues. CDR1 LNHDA and CDR2 SQIVND come from the germline V gene (reference sequence). V dropped 8 bases and J dropped 5 bases, with 12 bases sitting between them. CDR3 nucleotides: TGTGCCAGTGAAAAAACGGGGACTGAAGCTTTCTTT. It translates to CASEKTGTEAFF.

V is TRBV5-1 and J is TRBJ1-5, with a weak D call TRBD1 (5 bases). Germline V CDR1 and CDR2: SGHRS, YFSETQ. The CDR3 totals 16 residues. The V gene lost 1 base and the J gene lost 0 bases, with 11 bases spanning the gap. The CDR3 DNA reads TGCGCCAGCAGCTTGTGGGGCAGGGATAGCAATCAGCCCCAGCATTTT. The encoded protein is CASSLWGRDSNQPQHF.

The rearrangement joins TRBV2 to TRBJ2-5; D uncertain. This CDR3 is built from 12 residues. V dropped 6 bases and J dropped 1 base, with 6 bases sitting between them. Germline V gene lookup returns CDR1 SNHLY and CDR2 FYNNEI. This CDR3 reads CASRALQETQYF. The CDR3 DNA sequence: TGTGCCAGCAGGGCCCTCCAAGAGACCCAGTACTTC.

V gene TRBV5-1 combines with J gene TRBJ1-2; 7 nucleotides align to TRBD1. This CDR3 is 13 amino acids long. V shed 2 bases, J shed 6 bases, and the junction held 4 bases outside the gene matches. Germline V lookup: CDR1 SGHRS, CDR2 YFSETQ. This CDR3 reads CASSLITGDGYTF. In DNA, the CDR3 is TGCGCCAGCAGCTTAATCACAGGGGATGGCTACACCTTC.

There are a few counts of this clone. The V and J genes are TRBV5-1 and TRBJ2-7; 13 nucleotides align to TRBD2. There are 15 residues in the CDR3. The trim removed 3 bases at V and 3 bases at J, leaving 3 bases unmatched. Germline V gene lookup returns CDR1 SGHRS and CDR2 YFSETQ. CDR3 sequence (DNA): TGCGCCAGCAGCTGGGGGACTAGCGGGGACTACGAGCAGTACTTC. Amino acids: CASSWGTSGDYEQYF.

The rearrangement links TRBV27 to TRBJ2-7, with a weak D call TRBD2 (5 bases). CDR3 size: 16 residues. V shed 4 bases and J shed 4 bases, with 20 bases lying between them. Looked up from germline, CDR1 is MNHEY and CDR2 is SMNVEV (reference sequence). The CDR3 DNA is TGTGCCAGCAGTTACCGGCCCGATCCCCGGGGTTACGAGCAGTACTTC. Translating gives CASSYRPDPRGYEQYF.

The chain has TRBV3-1 (or the pseudogene TRBV3-2) and TRBJ1-5; D might be TRBD1 (6 bases). The V gene's germline CDR1 is LGHDT and CDR2 YNNKEL (reference sequence). Trimming removed 2 bases from V and 2 bases from J, with 19 bases in between. CDR3 length equals 18 residues. The CDR3 coding sequence is TGTGCCAGCAGCCAATCGAGGGGGATTCAGCTGGGCAATCAGCCCCAGCATTTT. Translation: CASSQSRGIQLGNQPQHF.

The gene calls are TRBV3-1 (or the pseudogene TRBV3-2) and TRBJ1-5, with TRBD1 identical over 12 bases. The length of the CDR3 is 20 residues. Looked up from germline, CDR1 is LGHDT and CDR2 is YNNKEL (reference sequence). V trimming: 3 bases; J trimming: 1 base; junction bases outside the gene matches: 13. This CDR3 is CASSHTGQGAIMGSNQPQHF. CDR3 nucleotide sequence: TGTGCCAGCAGCCACACGGGACAGGGGGCGATAATGGGGAGCAATCAGCCCCAGCATTTT.